A single sample is the source of the 4 T cell receptor beta chains below, sequenced in a study of T cells after yellow fever vaccination. MiXCR, applied by TCRdb to the 5' RACE reads, yields one record per CDR3 protein. Seen here are hundreds of thousands of distinct CDR3 sequences, approximately 13% observed once, and the top ten hold 3% to 4%. Sequenced material: CD4+ T cells sorted from PBMCs, taken 15 days after the yellow fever booster vaccination. The receptors come from a man aged 18 to 29 who received the YFV17D yellow fever vaccine.

This clonotype was observed at least ten times. This chain links TRBV27 with TRBJ2-7; no firm D call. The CDR3 is 14 residues long. Germline V gene lookup returns CDR1 MNHEY and CDR2 SMNVEV (reference sequence). Trimming shortened V by 5 bases and J by 2 bases, and 13 bases separated the two germline ends. The CDR3 nucleotides are TGTGCCAGCAGTCCCTTTCGAGCAGCCTACGAGCAGTACTTC. It translates to CASSPFRAAYEQYF.

The table lists this clonotype with many counts. The chain links TRBV5-1 to TRBJ1-2; D is uncertain. The germline V and J ends were trimmed by 4 bases and 4 bases, with 11 bases remaining between them. The CDR3 runs 13 residues. The V gene's germline CDR1 is SGHRS and CDR2 YFSETQ. CDR3 in amino acids: CASSAGPSYGYTF. The CDR3 DNA is TGCGCCAGCAGCGCTGGACCTAGCTATGGCTACACCTTC.

This clonotype was detected a few times. The chain combines TRBV25-1 with TRBJ2-1, with D maybe TRBD2 (5 bases). The germline V gene has CDR1 MGHDK and CDR2 SYGVNS. V was trimmed by 5 bases and J by 4 bases, leaving 15 bases between them. This CDR3 is built from 15 residues. The CDR3 reads CASSKREGFYNEQFF. Here the CDR3 DNA reads TGTGCCAGCAGTAAGAGAGAGGGTTTTTACAATGAGCAGTTCTTC.

The chain recombines TRBV21-1 with TRBJ1-5; TRBD1, the table's D call, was not compared with the DNA. TRBV21-1 is a pseudogene. The CDR3 contains 14 residues. For the CDR3, the DNA is TGTGCCAGCAAGAACCAGGGACATCTCGAGCCCCAGCATTTT. As protein: CASKNQGHLEPQHF.